The rows below give T cell receptor beta chains drawn from one sample of a study of blood T cells in healthy people across ages. TCRdb reprocessed the 5' RACE reads via MiXCR and lists one record per CDR3 protein. The table lists 1.5 million to 2 million distinct CDR3 sequences, about 31% of them singletons. The sample consisted of blood. Every receptor here comes from a woman under 40 in good health. The CDR3 runs from the conserved cysteine through the conserved F or W. A D gene is named only where the DNA matches it firmly. Only part of the rows carry a size: once, few, many, or a class if the clone is expanded.

>TRBV9|-|TRBJ2-5|-|16
CASSVTSKGSQETQYF
TGTGCCAGCAGCGTAACCTCTAAGGGAAGCCAAGAGACCCAGTACTTC
>TRBV27|few|TRBJ2-3|-|15
CASSPGPLPTDTQYF
TGTGCCAGCAGCCCCGGACCTCTCCCCACAGATACGCAGTATTTT
>TRBV18|few|TRBJ2-7|-|13
CASSLKLSYEQYF
TGTGCCAGCTCCCTAAAGCTAAGCTACGAGCAGTACTTC
>TRBV18|few|TRBJ2-5|-|14
CASSSPFGPETQYF
TGTGCCAGCTCATCCCCTTTTGGGCCAGAGACCCAGTACTTC
>TRBV6-2/TRBV6-3|-|TRBJ2-1|TRBD2|16
CASTRGGGLSYNEQFF
TGTGCCAGCACCAGAGGCGGGGGGCTCTCCTACAATGAGCAGTTCTTC
>TRBV7-9|-|TRBJ2-4|-|20
CASSWTGPSERPETKNIQYF
TGTGCCAGCAGCTGGACCGGGCCTTCAGAGCGACCCGAAACCAAAAACATTCAGTACTTC
>TRBV7-8|many|TRBJ1-5|-|15
CASSPGPGPNQPQHF
TGTGCCAGCAGCCCAGGCCCAGGGCCAAACCAGCCCCAGCATTTT
>TRBV27|few|TRBJ1-2|-|12
CASSSYSGGYTF
TGTGCCAGCAGTTCCTACAGCGGTGGCTACACCTTC
>TRBV21-1|-|TRBJ2-1|-|15
CASSKGAGAGNEQFF
TGTGCCAGCAGCAAAGGCGCCGGGGCGGGCAATGAGCAGTTCTTC
>TRBV10-3|-|TRBJ2-1|TRBD1|14
CAISPGQNYNEQFF
TGTGCCATCTCTCCGGGACAGAATTACAATGAGCAGTTCTTC